This T cell receptor (beta chain) derives from a study of cytomegalovirus exposure and HLA in healthy donors. Whole-study results and caveats: TCR beta chain V- and J-gene trimming was linked, in a later analysis, to a missense variant in DCLRE1C. TCR beta chains numbering 150 to 200 were designated cytomegalovirus-associated.

This CDR3 is built from 14 residues. The V gene end was trimmed by 4 bases and the J gene end by 3 bases; junction bases not matched to a gene: 1. Germline values: CDR1 SGHTA, CDR2 FQGTGA. A remark on this clone: What it binds is unknown.

60 Vbeta and 13 Jbeta primers were used in PCR. In the original analysis: In a later analysis, the count reached some 83 million unique TCR beta chains, with approximately 10 million shared. Data came from immunoSEQ multiplex PCR; TCRdb stores just in-frame clones and leaves some out. V, J and clone size reflect that table, while D and trimming were determined from the DNA. There are about 78,000 clones in the sample; approximately 57% occur only once, and 5.7% lies in the top ten. The source material was PBMCs. This receptor was taken from a man aged 30 to 45 in good health and CMV-seropositive. The chain combines TRBV7-3 with TRBJ2-3; 10 nucleotides match TRBD2. For the CDR3, the DNA is TGTGCCAGCAGCTCACTAGCGGGAACAGATACGCAGTATTTT. Protein sequence: CASSSLAGTDTQYF.